The source of this T cell receptor beta chain is a study of human T cells and chemical hapten exposure. Overall study: Enrolled patients were predominantly female and had alopecia areata, totalis or universalis.

The time point: patch test 1, 2 weeks after DPC sensitization. Treatment of the sample: therapeutic diphenylcyclopropenone sensitization with weekly scalp DPC. Original analysis: Ranging from roughly 23,224 to 750,000, TCR counts per sample had a median value of around 92,000. Using its own MiXCR run on the RACE reads, TCRdb lists one record per CDR3 protein. The V and J calls and clone size are TCRdb's, not the authors'. The sample includes around 120,000 distinct CDR3 sequences, 12% of them seen just once. V dropped 5 bases and J dropped 4 bases, with 9 bases sitting between them. Per the germline V gene, CDR1 is SQVTM and CDR2 is ANQGSEA. CDR3 size: 12 residues.

The chain is built from TRBV29-1 and TRBJ1-5, with D perhaps matching TRBD1 (5 bases). The source of this sequence is a woman in her 50s with alopecia areata. Some clones in this sample may be carry-over from other donors' samples. The sample consisted of whole blood, taken in connection with sensitization to the hapten diphenylcyclopropenone (DPC). CDR3 region: CSVLTANQPQHF. CDR3 in DNA: TGCAGCGTTCTGACAGCTAATCAGCCCCAGCATTTT.